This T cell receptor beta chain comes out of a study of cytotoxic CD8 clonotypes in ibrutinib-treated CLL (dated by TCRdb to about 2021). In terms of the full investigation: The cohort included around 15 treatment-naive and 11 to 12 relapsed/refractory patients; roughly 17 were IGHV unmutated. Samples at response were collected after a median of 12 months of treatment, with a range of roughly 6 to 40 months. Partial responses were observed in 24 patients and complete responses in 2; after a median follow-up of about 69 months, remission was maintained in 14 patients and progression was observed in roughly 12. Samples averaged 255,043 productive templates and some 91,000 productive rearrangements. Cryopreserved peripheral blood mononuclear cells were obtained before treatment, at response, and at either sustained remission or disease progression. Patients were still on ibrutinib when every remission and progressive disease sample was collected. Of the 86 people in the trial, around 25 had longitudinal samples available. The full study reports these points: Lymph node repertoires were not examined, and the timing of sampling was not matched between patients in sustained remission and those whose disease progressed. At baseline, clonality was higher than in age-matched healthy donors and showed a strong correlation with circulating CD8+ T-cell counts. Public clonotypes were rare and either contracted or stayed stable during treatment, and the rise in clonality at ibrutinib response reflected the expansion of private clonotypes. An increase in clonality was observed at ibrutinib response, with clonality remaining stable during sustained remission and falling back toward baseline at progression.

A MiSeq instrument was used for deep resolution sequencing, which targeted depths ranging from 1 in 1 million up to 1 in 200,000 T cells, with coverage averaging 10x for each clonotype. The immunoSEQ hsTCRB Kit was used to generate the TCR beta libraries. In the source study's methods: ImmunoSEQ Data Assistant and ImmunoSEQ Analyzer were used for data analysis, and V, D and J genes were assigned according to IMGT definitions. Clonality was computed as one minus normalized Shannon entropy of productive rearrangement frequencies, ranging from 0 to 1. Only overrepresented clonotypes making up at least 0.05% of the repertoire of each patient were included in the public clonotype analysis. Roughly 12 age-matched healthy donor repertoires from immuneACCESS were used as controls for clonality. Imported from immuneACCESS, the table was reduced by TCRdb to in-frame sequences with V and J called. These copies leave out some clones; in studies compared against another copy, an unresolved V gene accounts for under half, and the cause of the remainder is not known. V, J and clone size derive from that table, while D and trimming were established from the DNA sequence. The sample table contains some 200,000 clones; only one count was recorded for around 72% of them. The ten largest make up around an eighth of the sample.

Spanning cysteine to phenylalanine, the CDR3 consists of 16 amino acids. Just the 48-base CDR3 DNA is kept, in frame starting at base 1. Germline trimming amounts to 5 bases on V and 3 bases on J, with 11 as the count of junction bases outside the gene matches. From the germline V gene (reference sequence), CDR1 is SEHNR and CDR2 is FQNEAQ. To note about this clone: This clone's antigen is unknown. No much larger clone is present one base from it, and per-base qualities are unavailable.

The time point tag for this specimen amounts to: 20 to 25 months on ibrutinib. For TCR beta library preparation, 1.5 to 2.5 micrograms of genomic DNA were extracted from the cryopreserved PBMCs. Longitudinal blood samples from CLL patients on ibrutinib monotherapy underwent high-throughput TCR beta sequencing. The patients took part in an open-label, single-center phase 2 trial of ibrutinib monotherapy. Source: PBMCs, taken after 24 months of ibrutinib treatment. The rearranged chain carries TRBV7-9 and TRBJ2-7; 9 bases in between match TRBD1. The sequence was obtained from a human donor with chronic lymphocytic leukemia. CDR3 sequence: CASSQPGQGPYYEQYF. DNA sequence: TGTGCCAGCAGCCAACCCGGACAGGGGCCATACTACGAGCAGTACTTC.